This T cell receptor (beta chain) is drawn from a study of CD8+ T cells in alopecia areata. As for the study in general: The drug, oral tofacitinib, was given to treated patients at 5 to 10 mg twice daily.

Trimming took off 6 bases at V and 4 bases at J, with 15 bases between the two ends. This CDR3 region has 13 residues. Germline V lookup: CDR1 SQVTM, CDR2 ANQGSEA. As for treatment: oral pan-JAK inhibitor, 5-10 mg twice daily. This clone has only a few counts. The authors extracted RNA and reverse transcribed it into cDNA as the sequencing template. The method was immunoSEQ multiplex PCR; TCRdb's version includes in-frame clones alone and lacks a portion of them. The sample lists roughly 200,000 clones; about 53% were seen once. This specimen was CD8+ T cells sorted from blood, taken at week 24, from a patient treated with tofacitinib. This receptor was identified in a human donor with alopecia areata. The rearrangement joins TRBV29-1 to TRBJ2-5; the D gene is possibly TRBD2 (5 bases). The CDR3 DNA reads as TGCAGCGTCCGGGGTGGTGACTTAGAGACCCAGTACTTC. Amino acid sequence: CSVRGGDLETQYF.